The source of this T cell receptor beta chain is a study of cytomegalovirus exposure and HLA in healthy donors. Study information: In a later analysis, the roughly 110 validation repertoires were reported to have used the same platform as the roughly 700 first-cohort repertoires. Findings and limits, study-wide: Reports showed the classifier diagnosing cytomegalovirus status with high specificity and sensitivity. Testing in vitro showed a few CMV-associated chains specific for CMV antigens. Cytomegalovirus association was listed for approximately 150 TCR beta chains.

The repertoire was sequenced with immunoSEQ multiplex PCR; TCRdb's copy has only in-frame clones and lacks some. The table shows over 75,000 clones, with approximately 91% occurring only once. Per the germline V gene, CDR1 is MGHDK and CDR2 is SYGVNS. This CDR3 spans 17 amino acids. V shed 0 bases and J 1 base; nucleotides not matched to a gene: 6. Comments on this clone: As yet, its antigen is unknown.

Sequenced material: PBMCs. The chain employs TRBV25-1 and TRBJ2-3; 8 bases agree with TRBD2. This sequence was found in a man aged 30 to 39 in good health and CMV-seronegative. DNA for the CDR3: TGTGCCAGCAGTGAATATTTCCCGACTAGCGGCACAGATACGCAGTATTTT. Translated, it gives CASSEYFPTSGTDTQYF.